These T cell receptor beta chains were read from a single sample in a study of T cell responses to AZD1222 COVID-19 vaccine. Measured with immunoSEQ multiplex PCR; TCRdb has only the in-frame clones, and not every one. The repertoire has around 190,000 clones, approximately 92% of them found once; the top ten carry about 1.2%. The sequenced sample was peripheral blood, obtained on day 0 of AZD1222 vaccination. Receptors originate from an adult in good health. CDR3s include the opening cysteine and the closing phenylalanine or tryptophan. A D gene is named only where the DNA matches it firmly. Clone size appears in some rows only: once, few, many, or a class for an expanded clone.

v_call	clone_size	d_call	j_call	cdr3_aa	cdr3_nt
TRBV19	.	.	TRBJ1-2	CASTNPGDGSNYGYTF	TGTGCCAGTACCAACCCCGGGGACGGATCTAACTATGGCTACACCTTC
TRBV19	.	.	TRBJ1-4	CASSRPQSNEKLFF	TGTGCCAGTAGTCGACCCCAATCTAATGAAAAACTGTTTTTT
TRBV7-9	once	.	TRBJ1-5	CASSMTDSNQPQHF	TGTGCCAGCAGCATGACAGATAGCAATCAGCCCCAGCATTTT
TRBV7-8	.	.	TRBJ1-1	CASSLDSGGWTEAFF	TGTGCCAGCAGCTTAGATTCGGGGGGCTGGACTGAAGCTTTCTTT
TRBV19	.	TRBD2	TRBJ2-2	CACQLAGRTGELFF	TGTGCCTGCCAACTAGCGGGGAGAACCGGGGAGCTGTTTTTT
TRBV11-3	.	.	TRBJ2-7	CASSLGGGLYEQYF	TGTGCCAGCAGCTTAGGGGGGGGCCTCTACGAGCAGTACTTC
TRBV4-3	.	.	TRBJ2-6	CASSQDWGAGANVLTF	TGCGCCAGCAGCCAAGATTGGGGGGCTGGGGCCAACGTCCTGACTTTC
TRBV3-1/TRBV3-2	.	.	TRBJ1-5	CASSQEGGPQGQPQHF	TGTGCCAGCAGCCAAGAGGGGGGGCCCCAAGGTCAGCCCCAGCATTTT
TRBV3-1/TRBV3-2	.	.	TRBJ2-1	CASSQSAEQFF	TGTGCCAGCAGCCAGTCCGCGGAGCAGTTCTTC
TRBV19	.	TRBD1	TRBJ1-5	CASSSPDRGQNQPQHF	TGTGCCAGTAGTTCCCCGGACAGGGGGCAGAATCAGCCCCAGCATTTT
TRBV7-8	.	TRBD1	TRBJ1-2	CASSPLTGVNYGYTF	TGTGCCAGCAGCCCATTGACAGGGGTTAACTATGGCTACACCTTC
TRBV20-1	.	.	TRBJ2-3	CSARERVGQYF	TGCAGTGCTAGGGAGAGAGTGGGGCAGTATTTT
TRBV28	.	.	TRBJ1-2	CASSFPDYINYGYTF	TGTGCCAGCAGTTTCCCCGACTACATTAACTATGGCTACACCTTC
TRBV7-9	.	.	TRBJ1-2	CASRKPGEGSYGYTF	TGTGCCAGCAGGAAACCGGGGGAAGGCTCCTATGGCTACACCTTC
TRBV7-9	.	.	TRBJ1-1	CASSLAGGAATEAFF	TGTGCCAGCAGCTTAGCGGGCGGGGCGGCCACTGAAGCTTTCTTT
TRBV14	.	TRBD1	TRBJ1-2	CASSQVSRTGGYGYTF	TGTGCCAGCAGCCAAGTGTCGCGGACAGGGGGCTATGGCTACACCTTC
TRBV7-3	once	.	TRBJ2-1	CASSLTSRQQGYNEQFF	TGTGCCAGCAGCTTAACATCTAGACAGCAGGGATACAATGAGCAGTTCTTC
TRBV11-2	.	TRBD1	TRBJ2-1	CASSLVGQGNEQFF	TGTGCCAGCAGCTTAGTCGGACAGGGGAATGAGCAGTTCTTC
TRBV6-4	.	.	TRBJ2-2	CASSEAAETGELFF	TGTGCCAGCAGTGAGGCCGCAGAGACCGGGGAGCTGTTTTTT
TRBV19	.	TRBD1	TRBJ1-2	CASSLATGGLGYGYTF	TGTGCCAGTAGTCTCGCTACAGGGGGCCTGGGCTATGGCTACACCTTC
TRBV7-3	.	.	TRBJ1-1	CASSSDSSNTEAFF	TGTGCCAGCAGCTCGGACAGCTCGAACACTGAAGCTTTCTTT
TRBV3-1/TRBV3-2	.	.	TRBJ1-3	CASSHPRRYSGNTIYF	TGTGCCAGCAGTCACCCCCGGCGTTACTCTGGAAACACCATATATTTT
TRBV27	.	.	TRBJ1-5	CASREGGQPQHF	TGTGCCAGCAGAGAGGGGGGTCAGCCCCAGCATTTT
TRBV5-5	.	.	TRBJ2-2	CASSFMDTGELFF	TGTGCCAGCAGCTTTATGGACACCGGGGAGCTGTTTTTT
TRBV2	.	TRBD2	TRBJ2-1	CASRLAGGLSYNEQFF	TGTGCCAGCAGACTAGCGGGGGGTCTCTCCTACAATGAGCAGTTCTTC
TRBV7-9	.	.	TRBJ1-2	CASSPMAHTF	TGTGCCAGCAGCCCCATGGCCCACACCTTC
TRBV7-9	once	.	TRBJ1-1	CASSPETRAGEAFF	TGTGCCAGCAGCCCCGAGACTCGGGCCGGTGAAGCTTTCTTT
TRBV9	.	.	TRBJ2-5	CASSVAATRGETQYF	TGTGCCAGCAGCGTAGCCGCTACCAGGGGAGAGACCCAGTACTTC
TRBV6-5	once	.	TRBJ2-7	CAIPVASDSYEQYF	TGTGCCATTCCGGTTGCTAGCGACTCCTACGAGCAGTACTTC
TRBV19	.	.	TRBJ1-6	CASIGYERSSYNSPLHF	TGTGCCAGTATTGGTTATGAACGGAGCTCCTATAATTCACCCCTCCACTTT
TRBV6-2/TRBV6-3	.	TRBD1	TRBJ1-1	CASSLDRVRAFF	TGTGCCAGCAGCTTGGACAGGGTTCGGGCTTTCTTT
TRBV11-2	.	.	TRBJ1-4	CASSSLPRGRREKLFF	TGTGCCAGCAGCTCGTTACCCCGGGGGCGACGAGAAAAACTGTTTTTT
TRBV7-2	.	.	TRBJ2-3	CASSLAGTGSVTQYF	TGTGCCAGCAGCTTAGCCGGGACTGGGTCTGTTACGCAGTATTTT
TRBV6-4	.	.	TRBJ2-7	CASSDSDTTHTFYEQYF	TGTGCCAGCAGTGACTCTGACACGACCCATACCTTCTACGAGCAGTACTTC
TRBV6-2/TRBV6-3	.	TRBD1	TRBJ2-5	CASSGNRQGAVGETQYF	TGTGCCAGCAGCGGTAACCGACAGGGGGCTGTCGGAGAGACCCAGTACTTC
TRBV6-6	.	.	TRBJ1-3	CASSYSGQGSNTIYF	TGTGCCAGCAGTTACTCGGGGCAGGGGAGTAACACCATATATTTT
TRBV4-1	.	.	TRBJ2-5	CASSQEGGLYQETQYF	TGCGCCAGCAGCCAAGAGGGGGGCCTGTACCAAGAGACCCAGTACTTC
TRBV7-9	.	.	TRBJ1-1	CASSLAVGGNTEAFF	TGTGCCAGCAGCTTAGCGGTGGGCGGAAACACTGAAGCTTTCTTT